This T cell receptor (beta chain) was documented in a study of T cells expressing NK-cell markers. Study-wide results and limits: The CD3+CD56-NKG2C+ fraction of a handful of donors was likewise dominated by these clonotypes. CD8+ T cells in more than five donors included dominant NKG2C+ clonotypes at 1.0-7.0%.

In the case of this clonotype: Its antigen remains unidentified.

The authors generated TCR beta cDNA through 5'RACE template switching with UMIs. TCRdb re-called the 5' RACE reads and catalogs CDR3 proteins one per entry, DNA excluded. The ten top clones account for 0.39%, within a sample of about 260,000 distinct CDR3 sequences. CDR3 length: 14 amino acids. Germline-derived CDR1 and CDR2 are DFQATT and SNEGSKA (reference sequence). The rearrangement uses TRBV20-1 and TRBJ2-5; TCRdb's D call, TRBD1, is unchecked because there is no DNA. The TCR was taken from a man aged 18-30 years in good health. Input material: blood T cells: a sorted CD56 or NKG2C T cell subset, CD4+ or CD8+ T cells, or bulk PBMC T cells (not recorded which). The CDR3 loop reads CSARIRGLQETQYF.